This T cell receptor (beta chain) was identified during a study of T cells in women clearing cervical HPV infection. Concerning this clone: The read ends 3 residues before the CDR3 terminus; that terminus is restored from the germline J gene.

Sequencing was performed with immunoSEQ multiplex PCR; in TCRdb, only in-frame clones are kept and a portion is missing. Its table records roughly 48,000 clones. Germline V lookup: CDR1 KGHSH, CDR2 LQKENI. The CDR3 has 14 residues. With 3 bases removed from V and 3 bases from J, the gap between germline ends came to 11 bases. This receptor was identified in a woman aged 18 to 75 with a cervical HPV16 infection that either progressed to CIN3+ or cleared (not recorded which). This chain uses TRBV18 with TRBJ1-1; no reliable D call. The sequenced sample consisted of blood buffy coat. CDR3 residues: CASSPVEDHTEAFF. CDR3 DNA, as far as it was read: TGTGCCAGCTCACCGGTAGAAGATCACACTGAA.